This passage covers 26 T cell receptor beta chains from one sample sequenced in a study of blood T cell repertoires in COVID-19. Assay used: immunoSEQ multiplex PCR; TCRdb lists only in-frame clones, some missing. The sample lists about 160,000 clones; 85% were seen once. The source material was peripheral blood. These receptors originate from a human donor with acute or convalescent COVID-19. The donor label of this sample is uncertain.

V and J are TRBV5-1 and TRBJ2-7, with TRBD2 matching over 9 bases. The CDR3 spans 14 residues. Germline CDR1 and CDR2: SGHRS and YFSETQ. V shed 3 bases, J shed 1 base, and the junction held 2 bases outside the gene matches. CDR3 in DNA: TGCGCCAGCAGCTGGACTAGCGATTCCTACGAGCAGTACTTC. Translation: CASSWTSDSYEQYF.

This clone has a single count. This chain uses TRBV7-8 with TRBJ1-1; the D gene is possibly TRBD1 (5 bases). Trimming cost V 5 bases and J 4 bases, with 11 bases left between them. The CDR3 is 13 amino acids. Germline V gene lookup returns CDR1 SGHVS and CDR2 FQNEAQ. The CDR3 DNA is TGTGCCAGCAGCCAAACAAGGGGCACTGAAGCTTTCTTT. This gives the protein CASSQTRGTEAFF.

The chain uses TRBV7-9 and TRBJ1-4; a possible D gene is TRBD1 (6 bases). Trimming removed 6 bases at V and 5 bases at J, with 16 bases between. The CDR3 covers 15 residues. CDR1 and CDR2 (germline): SEHNR, FQNEAQ (reference sequence). This chain's CDR3 is CASSQTRGNNEKLFF. CDR3 coding DNA: TGTGCCAGCAGTCAAACTAGGGGGAACAATGAAAAACTGTTTTTT.

The chain couples TRBV5-4 to TRBJ2-3; D is possibly TRBD2 (6 bases). V lost 6 bases to trimming and J lost 2 bases, with 16 bases between them. Germline CDR1 and CDR2: SGHNT and YYREEE (reference sequence). The CDR3 totals 15 residues. CDR3 DNA: TGTGCCAGCACCGGCCGTAGCGGACCCACAGATACGCAGTATTTT. It encodes CASTGRSGPTDTQYF.

The CDR3 region is CSVWDNDYEQYF. The DNA of the CDR3 is TGCAGCGTTTGGGACAACGACTACGAGCAGTACTTC. V usage is TRBV29-1 and J usage is TRBJ2-7; the D gene is possibly TRBD1 (6 bases). V shed 5 bases and J shed 3 bases, with 11 bases lying between them. The germline gives CDR1 SQVTM, CDR2 ANQGSEA. CDR3 length: 12 residues.

CDR3 nucleotides: TGTGCCAGCAGTGTTGGGGCGGGGTACTATGGCTACACCTTC. Residues: CASSVGAGYYGYTF. The J gene is TRBJ1-2, the V gene TRBV25-1; maybe TRBD1 (5 bases). Germline loops: CDR1 MGHDK, CDR2 SYGVNS. The CDR3 has 14 amino acids. Trimming cost V 4 bases and J 3 bases, with 12 bases left between them.

This clone was seen more than once but under ten times. The chain couples TRBV10-3 to TRBJ1-5; 10 bases are shared with TRBD1. This CDR3 has 16 amino acids. Trimming cost V 10 bases and J 3 bases; bases outside gene matches: 12. Germline V gene data show CDR1 as ENHRY and CDR2 as SYGVKD. The CDR3 protein is CATSRGQGSFNQPQHF. The CDR3 bases are TGTGCCACCTCCCGGGGACAGGGGTCCTTCAATCAGCCCCAGCATTTT.

In its sample, this clone was seen a few times. The V and J genes are TRBV5-6 and TRBJ2-5; TRBD2 is a possible D gene (5 bases). V was cut by 0 bases and J by 8 bases, with 17 bases left in between. CDR1 SGHDT and CDR2 YYEEEE come from the germline V gene. CDR3 length: 15 amino acids. The CDR3 spells CASSLARRNLGTQYF. CDR3 nucleotide sequence: TGTGCCAGCAGCTTGGCGAGGAGGAACCTGGGTACCCAGTACTTC.

V usage is TRBV5-6 and J usage is TRBJ1-2; 9 positions match TRBD1. The junction had 9 bases not matched to a gene; V was cut back by 4 bases and J by 8 bases. This CDR3 region has 14 residues. From germline, CDR1 is SGHDT and CDR2 YYEEEE. The CDR3 nucleotides are TGTGCCAGCAGCCCGTCCCGGGACAGGGTAGGCTACACCTTC. Translation gives CASSPSRDRVGYTF.

This clone turned up a few times. The chain is built from TRBV4-2 and TRBJ1-4; 10 bases line up with TRBD1. CDR1 and CDR2 from the germline V gene are LGHNA and YNFKEQ. This CDR3 spans 16 amino acids. Germline trimming cut 3 bases from V and 3 bases from J; bases unmatched to any gene: 4. The CDR3 protein is CASSHRQGAPNEKLFF. The DNA for the CDR3 is TGTGCCAGCAGCCACCGACAGGGGGCGCCTAATGAAAAACTGTTTTTT.

A few counts support this clone. V usage is TRBV7-2 and J usage is TRBJ2-3, with a weak D call TRBD1 (6 bases). V lost 5 bases and J 0 bases, leaving 12 bases between the germline ends. In germline, CDR1 is SGHTA, CDR2 FQGNSA. The CDR3 totals 15 residues. The CDR3: CASSPWTASTDTQYF. In DNA, the CDR3 is TGTGCCAGCAGCCCCTGGACAGCTAGCACAGATACGCAGTATTTT.

The chain couples TRBV7-9 to TRBJ1-6; D not resolved. The V end was cut by 1 base, the J end by 8 bases, with 12 bases between. CDR1 is SEHNR and CDR2 is FQNEAQ in the germline V gene (reference sequence). This CDR3 is built from 15 residues. Here the CDR3 DNA reads TGTGCCAGCAGCTTAGACGGCAGGTTTTATTCACCCCTCCACTTT. Translation gives CASSLDGRFYSPLHF.

This rearrangement joins TRBV29-1 to TRBJ2-4, with D perhaps matching TRBD1 (6 bases). CDR1 and CDR2 (germline): SQVTM, ANQGSEA. V was shortened by 6 bases and J by 5 bases, with 8 bases between the two germline ends. The CDR3 runs to 11 residues. CDR3 protein: CSVRTENIQYF. CDR3 DNA: TGCAGCGTGAGGACAGAAAACATTCAGTACTTC.

In regard to this clone: This same CDR3 is encoded by further DNA sequences in the sample. This chain uses TRBV5-1 with TRBJ1-1; D might be TRBD1 (6 bases). With 4 bases removed from V and 0 bases from J, the gap between germline ends came to 10 bases. Germline CDR1 reads SGHRS; CDR2 reads YFSETQ. CDR3 length: 14 amino acids. Here the CDR3 DNA reads TGCGCCAGCAGCCTACAGGGTATGAACACTGAAGCTTTCTTT. Translated, it gives CASSLQGMNTEAFF.

The chain carries TRBV20-1 and TRBJ2-1; TRBD1 might be the D (6 bases). Trimming removed 3 bases at V and 2 bases at J, with 11 bases between. Germline CDR1 DFQATT, CDR2 SNEGSKA (reference sequence). The CDR3 runs 14 residues. Here the CDR3 reads CSASYRDPYNEQFF. CDR3 DNA sequence: TGCAGTGCTAGTTACAGGGATCCCTACAATGAGCAGTTCTTC.

The rearrangement links TRBV5-5 to TRBJ1-6, with 7 bases fitting TRBD1. J was trimmed by 7 bases and V by 2 bases; bases with no gene match: 3. CDR3 length equals 14 residues. CDR1 and CDR2 (germline): SGHKS, YYEKEE (reference sequence). CDR3 region: CASSFGTDNSPLHF. CDR3 DNA sequence: TGTGCCAGCAGCTTCGGGACAGACAATTCACCCCTCCACTTT.

V usage is TRBV19 and J usage is TRBJ2-7, with D maybe TRBD2 (7 bases). From germline, CDR1 is LNHDA and CDR2 SQIVND (reference sequence). This CDR3 is built from 14 residues. The V and J ends lost 7 bases and 1 base respectively, with 14 bases between them. In DNA form, the CDR3 reads TGTGCCAGTATAGGGGGGGCGGATTCCTACGAGCAGTACTTC. It yields the protein CASIGGADSYEQYF.

The chain combines TRBV5-1 with TRBJ2-2; perhaps TRBD1 as D (6 bases). CDR3 length: 14 residues. The germline V gene encodes CDR1 SGHRS and CDR2 YFSETQ. The V gene lost 3 bases and the J gene lost 3 bases, with 9 bases spanning the gap. The CDR3 region is CASSSTGDTGELFF. CDR3 in DNA: TGCGCCAGCAGCTCGACAGGAGACACCGGGGAGCTGTTTTTT. The full variable domain, with the rest looked up from reference TRBV5-1 and TRBJ2-2, is KAGVTQTPRYLIKTRGQQVTLSCSPISGHRSVSWYQQTPGQGLQFLFEYFSETQRNKGNFPGRFSGRQFSNSRSEMNVSTLELGDSALYLCASSSTGDTGELFFGEGSRLTVL.

The J gene is TRBJ1-2, the V gene TRBV19, with 9 bases identical to TRBD1. Per germline, CDR1 LNHDA and CDR2 SQIVND (reference sequence). The CDR3 totals 16 residues. Trimming removed 3 bases from V and 5 bases from J; junction bases left unmatched: 10. The CDR3 loop is CASSIYSLGTGYGYTF. CDR3 coding DNA: TGTGCCAGTAGTATTTATTCTTTGGGGACAGGGTATGGCTACACCTTC.

V is TRBV12-5 and J is TRBJ2-1; D perhaps matches TRBD1 (6 bases). The ends were cut back, 5 bases at V and 10 bases at J, with 21 bases in the middle. Germline CDR1 is LGHNT and CDR2 is FRNRAP. This CDR3 has 15 amino acids. CDR3 sequence reads: CASGPRDKGSLEQFF. The CDR3 DNA sequence: TGTGCTAGTGGTCCTCGGGACAAGGGTAGCTTAGAGCAGTTCTTC.

The chain carries TRBV4-1 and TRBJ2-5; 7 bases map to TRBD1. Germline V gives CDR1 MGHRA, CDR2 YSYEKL. This CDR3 comprises 15 residues. V lost 4 bases, J lost 2 bases, and 7 bases stayed unmatched. Written as DNA, the CDR3 is TGCGCCAGCAGCCGACAGACAGGGCGTCAAGAGACCCAGTACTTC. This gives the protein CASSRQTGRQETQYF.

This clone was detected only a few times. V is TRBV7-9 and J is TRBJ1-2, with 11 bases that match TRBD1. Germline lookup yields CDR1 SEHNR and CDR2 FQNEAQ (reference sequence). The CDR3 has 15 residues. The V segment lost 4 bases and the J segment 7 bases; nucleotides outside the gene matches: 8. As DNA, the CDR3 is TGTGCCAGCAGCTCCGGACAGGGGGCAATGCGTGGCTACACCTTC. Its translation is CASSSGQGAMRGYTF.

The chain joins TRBV29-1 to TRBJ2-7; TRBD1 is a possible D gene (7 bases). Germline CDR1 and CDR2: SQVTM and ANQGSEA. The V and J ends lost 4 bases and 7 bases respectively, with 20 bases between them. The CDR3 loop spans 14 amino acids. CDR3 sequence (DNA): TGCAGCGTTGTTAGCGCGGGACAGTCGAGGGAGCAGTACTTC. This translates into CSVVSAGQSREQYF.

The chain combines TRBV30 with TRBJ1-1; the D is unclear. The CDR3 has 13 amino acids. Germline CDR1 reads GTSNPN; CDR2 reads SVGIG (reference sequence). With 4 bases removed from V and 2 bases from J, the gap between germline ends came to 11 bases. CDR3 sequence (DNA): TGTGCCTGGAATCCATTAGTTAACACTGAAGCTTTCTTT. Translating gives CAWNPLVNTEAFF.

This rearrangement joins TRBV7-2 to TRBJ2-7; D uncertain. This CDR3 has 14 amino acids. Germline CDR1 reads SGHTA; CDR2 reads FQGNSA. Between the trimmed V and J ends, which lost 0 bases and 1 base, there was a span of 7 bases. In nucleotides, the CDR3 is TGTGCCAGCAGCTTAGCCCAGCGTTCCTACGAGCAGTACTTC. As protein: CASSLAQRSYEQYF. The variable domain in full, completed from reference TRBV7-2 and TRBJ2-7, reads GAGVSQSPSNKVTEKGKDVELRCDPISGHTALYWYRQSLGQGLEFLIYFQGNSAPDKSGLPSDRFSAERTGGSVSTLTIQRTQQEDSAVYLCASSLAQRSYEQYFGPGTRLTVT.

Only a few counts were recorded for this clone. The chain joins TRBV30 to TRBJ1-5; a possible D gene is TRBD1 (5 bases). This CDR3 region has 14 residues. Germline loops: CDR1 GTSNPN, CDR2 SVGIG (reference sequence). V lost 6 bases and J 2 bases, leaving 14 bases between the germline ends. CDR3 amino acids: CACSWAQGNQPQHF. The CDR3 DNA reads as TGTGCCTGCTCGTGGGCACAGGGCAATCAGCCCCAGCATTTT.